Included here is one T cell receptor (beta chain) sequence, with context. Its antigen is undetermined. TRB cDNA was prepared as libraries by UMI-labeled 5' RACE. TCRdb re-called the 5' RACE reads, yielding one record per CDR3 amino acid sequence without DNA. The sample's table shows about 60,000 distinct CDR3 sequences. Germline CDR1 SGHTA, CDR2 FQGNSA. This CDR3 contains 14 residues. The data belong to a study of CXCR3-negative and CXCR3-positive naive CD8 T cells. Overall study findings and caveats: Against CXCR3-negative naive cells, CXCR3-positive naive cells showed more hydrophobic TRB CDR3s. PBMCs showed partially decreased CXCR3 expression after cryopreservation, and most assays used fresh PBMCs. For memory CD8+ cells diversity was much lower, but both naive subsets had comparably high diversity. With respect to TRBV-TRBJ usage, naive CXCR3-negative and CXCR3-positive cells were similar; memory differed.

The genes are TRBV7-2 and TRBJ2-3; the D call of TRBD2 rests on TCRdb alone, since no DNA is present to check it. Sequencing was carried out using naive CXCR3+ CD8+ T cells from blood. Subset reported: CD45RO-CCR7+CD27+CD95- naive CD8+ T cells expressing CXCR3 (TNR3+). This clonotype originated in a human donor in good health. Some clones in this sample may be carry-over from other donors' samples. The CDR3 sequence: CASSLPGLAATQYF.